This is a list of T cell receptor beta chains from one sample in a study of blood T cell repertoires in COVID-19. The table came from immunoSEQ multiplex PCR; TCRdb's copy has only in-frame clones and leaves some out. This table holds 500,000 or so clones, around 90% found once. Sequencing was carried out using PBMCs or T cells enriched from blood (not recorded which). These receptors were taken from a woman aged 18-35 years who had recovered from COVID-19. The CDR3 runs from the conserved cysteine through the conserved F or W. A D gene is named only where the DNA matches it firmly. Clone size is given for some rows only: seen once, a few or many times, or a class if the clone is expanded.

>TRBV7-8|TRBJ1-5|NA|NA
TGTGCCAGCAGCTTAGTACTAGGGGGAAGCAATCAGCCCCAGCATTTT
CASSLVLGGSNQPQHF
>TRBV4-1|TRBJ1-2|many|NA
TGCGCCAGCAGCCAAGATCGGGGGTGGAGCTCTGGCTACACCTTC
CASSQDRGWSSGYTF
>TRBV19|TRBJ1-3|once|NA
TGTGCCAGTAGTATTTCTTCTTACTCTGGAAACACCATATATTTT
CASSISSYSGNTIYF
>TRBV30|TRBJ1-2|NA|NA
TGTGCCTGGAGCATGGACAGTATCTATGGCTACACCTTC
CAWSMDSIYGYTF
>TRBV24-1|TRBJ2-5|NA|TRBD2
TGTGCCACCAGTGACGCTACTAGCGGGGGGGCCGAGACCCAGTACTTC
CATSDATSGGAETQYF
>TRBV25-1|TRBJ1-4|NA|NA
TGTGCCAGCAGTGATTTTCGGGACTTTAATGAAAAACTGTTTTTT
CASSDFRDFNEKLFF
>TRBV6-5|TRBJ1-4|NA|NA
TGTGCCAGCAGACCCAACCAGGGTGCTGAAAAACTGTTTTTT
CASRPNQGAEKLFF
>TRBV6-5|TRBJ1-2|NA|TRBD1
TGTGCCAGCAGTCCCGACAGGGCCTATGGCTACACCTTC
CASSPDRAYGYTF
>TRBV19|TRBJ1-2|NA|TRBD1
TGTGCCAGTAACTCAGACAGGGCGTGGGATGGCTACACCTTC
CASNSDRAWDGYTF
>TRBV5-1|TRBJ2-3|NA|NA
TGCGCCAGCAGCCCTGGGACTAGCACAGATACGCAGTATTTT
CASSPGTSTDTQYF
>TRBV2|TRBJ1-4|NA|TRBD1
TGTGCCAGCAGTGAAGCGGACAGGGGATACGAAAAACTGTTTTTT
CASSEADRGYEKLFF